These 20 T cell receptor beta chains share one sample of origin, sequenced in a study of beta chain features in type 1 diabetes. General study findings and limits: Shortening that was moderate but significant affected the TCRB CDR3s of Type 1 diabetes patients in all four CD4+ subsets.

These receptors' targets are unknown. Expressed TCRB transcripts were sequenced, since all the RNA that had been isolated was reverse transcribed. Sequencing was performed with immunoSEQ multiplex PCR; in TCRdb, only in-frame clones are kept and a portion is missing. The sample lists about 650,000 clones, 9.5% to 15% occurring once. Sequenced sample: naive CD4+ T cells from blood. The receptors come from a man under 40 with type 1 diabetes.

The J gene is TRBJ1-1, the V gene TRBV5-4; D not certain. Deletions cut 4 bases from V and 1 base from J, with 14 bases between. The CDR3 is 15 amino acids. Germline V CDR1 and CDR2: SGHNT, YYREEE (reference sequence). CDR3 DNA: TGTGCCAGCAGCCTTGGCTCCTTTTCGAACACTGAAGCTTTCTTT. Translating it yields CASSLGSFSNTEAFF.

This clone was counted only a few times. This chain uses TRBV4-3 with TRBJ1-4; D gene unclear. CDR1 and CDR2 (germline): LGHNA, YSLEER. V dropped 4 bases and J dropped 0 bases, with 6 bases sitting between them. This CDR3 contains 14 residues. This CDR3 is CASSPTATNEKLFF. The CDR3 region has the DNA TGCGCCAGCAGCCCGACTGCAACTAATGAAAAACTGTTTTTT.

The chain has TRBV29-1 and TRBJ1-5; TRBD1 aligns across 8 bases. V dropped 6 bases and J dropped 4; count of bases not matched to a gene: 2. The CDR3 totals 12 residues. Germline CDR1 SQVTM, CDR2 ANQGSEA. The CDR3 nucleotides are TGCAGCGTACGACAGGGGAATCAGCCCCAGCATTTT. Protein sequence: CSVRQGNQPQHF.

The V and J genes are TRBV30 and TRBJ1-2; 9 positions match TRBD1. The CDR3 length is 15 residues. J lost 4 bases, V lost 4 bases, and 10 bases had no gene match. Germline assignment: CDR1 GTSNPN and CDR2 SVGIG (reference sequence). CDR3 sequence (DNA): TGTGCCTGGAACACCGGGACAGGGAGAGGCTATGGCTACACCTTC. Translation: CAWNTGTGRGYGYTF. Filled out from reference TRBV30 and TRBJ1-2, the complete variable domain reads SQTIHQWPATLVQPVGSPLSLECTVEGTSNPNLYWYRQAAGRGLQLLFYSVGIGQISSEVPQNLSASRPQDRQFILSSKKLLLSDSGFYLCAWNTGTGRGYGYTFGSGTRLTVV.

This clone showed up just a few times. The chain employs TRBV2 and TRBJ1-5, with D unclear. Germline V gene data show CDR1 as SNHLY and CDR2 as FYNNEI. The V end was cut by 4 bases, the J end by 5 bases, with 12 bases between. CDR3 length: 14 residues. The CDR3 region is CASSADRKDQPQHF. The CDR3, as DNA: TGTGCCAGCAGTGCGGACCGCAAGGATCAGCCCCAGCATTTT.

V gene TRBV7-9 combines with J gene TRBJ1-2; TRBD1 agrees at 7 bases. The germline V gene has CDR1 SEHNR and CDR2 FQNEAQ (reference sequence). The CDR3 has 17 residues. V gave up 5 bases and J gave up 2 bases; unmatched junction bases: 14. The CDR3 DNA reads TGTGCCAGCAGCCCCTCACACGAACTACAGGGGAACTATGGCTACACCTTC. As protein: CASSPSHELQGNYGYTF.

V gene TRBV10-3 combines with J gene TRBJ2-5, with no clear D. Trimming pared 0 bases from V and 7 bases from J, leaving 6 bases between. The CDR3 is made up of 12 amino acids. Looked up from germline, CDR1 is ENHRY and CDR2 is SYGVKD. The CDR3 loop reads CAISESWGTQYF. CDR3 sequence (DNA): TGTGCCATCAGTGAGTCCTGGGGGACCCAGTACTTC.

The chain couples TRBV7-3 to TRBJ2-6; D tentatively reads TRBD1 or TRBD2 (5 bases each). Germline CDR1 SGHTA, CDR2 FQGTGA. The CDR3 covers 16 residues. The V end was cut by 5 bases, the J end by 0 bases, with 11 bases between. CDR3 nucleotide sequence: TGTGCCAGCAGCCCGGGACGTCTCTCTGGGGCCAACGTCCTGACTTTC. Residues: CASSPGRLSGANVLTF.

This clone was observed a handful of times. The gene calls are TRBV2 and TRBJ2-5, with 8 positions matching TRBD2. Germline loops: CDR1 SNHLY, CDR2 FYNNEI. The CDR3 totals 15 residues. Trimming cost V 0 bases and J 5 bases; bases outside gene matches: 5. CDR3 nucleotide sequence: TGTGCCAGCAGTGAAGCCCAGCGGGGGTTGGAGACCCAGTACTTC. Its protein product is CASSEAQRGLETQYF.

This clone has a handful of counts. The chain recombines TRBV7-9 with TRBJ2-3; 9 bases align to TRBD2. Losses at the gene ends were 3 bases for V and 3 bases for J; bases not matched to a gene: 4. The CDR3 is made up of 15 amino acids. Germline V gene data show CDR1 as SEHNR and CDR2 as FQNEAQ (reference sequence). CDR3 amino acids: CASSFSGGVTDTQYF. As DNA, the CDR3 is TGTGCCAGCAGCTTTAGCGGGGGTGTAACAGATACGCAGTATTTT.

This clone appeared a few times. The chain links TRBV29-1 to TRBJ2-2, with TRBD2 identical over 11 bases. This CDR3 has 13 residues. J was trimmed by 3 bases and V by 7 bases; bases with no gene match: 1. Germline CDR1 and CDR2: SQVTM and ANQGSEA. The CDR3 DNA reads as TGCAGCGGGGGACTAGCGGACACCGGGGAGCTGTTTTTT. Its protein product is CSGGLADTGELFF.

The chain joins TRBV4-3 to TRBJ2-7; TRBD1 might be the D (6 bases). The CDR3 length is 17 residues. V lost 1 base and J 2 bases, leaving 18 bases between the germline ends. The V gene's germline CDR1 is LGHNA and CDR2 YSLEER. The CDR3, as DNA: TGCGCCAGCAGCCAAGGATTCAGGGGTACGGCGACCTACGAGCAGTACTTC. The encoded protein is CASSQGFRGTATYEQYF.

CDR3 sequence reads: CASSLTYQGLDGELFF. The CDR3 DNA reads TGTGCCAGCAGCTTAACGTATCAGGGTTTAGACGGGGAGCTGTTTTTT. The rearrangement uses TRBV7-3 and TRBJ2-2, with TRBD1 as a possible D gene (5 bases). The V end was cut by 0 bases, the J end by 7 bases, with 15 bases between. Germline CDR1 and CDR2: SGHTA and FQGTGA. The CDR3 extends over 16 amino acids. The full variable domain, with the rest looked up from reference TRBV7-3 and TRBJ2-2, is GAGVSQTPSNKVTEKGKYVELRCDPISGHTALYWYRQSLGQGPEFLIYFQGTGAADDSGLPNDRFFAVRPEGSVSTLKIQRTERGDSAVYLCASSLTYQGLDGELFFGEGSRLTVL.

The V call is TRBV7-8, the J call TRBJ1-1; TRBD1 matches 8 bases. In germline, CDR1 is SGHVS, CDR2 FQNEAQ. V trimming: 5 bases; J trimming: 11 bases; junction bases outside the gene matches: 10. The CDR3 covers 13 residues. In DNA form, the CDR3 reads TGTGCCAGCAGCACAGGACAGGGCACCAGGGCTTTCTTT. Its protein is CASSTGQGTRAFF. The whole variable domain, filled in from reference TRBV7-8 and TRBJ1-1, reads GAGVSQSPRYKVAKRGQDVALRCDPISGHVSLFWYQQALGQGPEFLTYFQNEAQLDKSGLPSDRFFAERPEGSVSTLKIQRTQQEDSAVYLCASSTGQGTRAFFGQGTRLTVV.

The chain carries TRBV5-6 and TRBJ2-3; D is unresolved. V was pared by 2 bases and J by 2 bases, with 15 bases between. This CDR3 has 16 residues. Germline assignment: CDR1 SGHDT and CDR2 YYEEEE. CDR3 in DNA: TGTGCCAGCAGCTTAGACCCTTCTTCGAACACAGATACGCAGTATTTT. Translated: CASSLDPSSNTDTQYF.

V and J are TRBV5-6 and TRBJ2-4; D remains ambiguous. V gave up 0 bases and J gave up 0 bases, with 7 bases separating them. CDR3 size: 15 residues. The germline gives CDR1 SGHDT, CDR2 YYEEEE. The CDR3 sequence is CASSLVGSAKNIQYF. The DNA of the CDR3 is TGTGCCAGCAGCTTGGTAGGGTCAGCCAAAAACATTCAGTACTTC.

This clone turned up a few times. The rearrangement uses TRBV12-5 and TRBJ2-1; 11 bases match TRBD2. CDR1 LGHNT and CDR2 FRNRAP come from the germline V gene. The CDR3 consists of 16 residues. With 3 bases clipped from V and 6 bases from J, the junction kept 7 bases outside the gene matches. The CDR3 region is CASGFTGGTSGNEQFF. CDR3 DNA: TGTGCTAGTGGTTTCACAGGGGGGACTAGCGGCAATGAGCAGTTCTTC.

This chain links TRBV27 with TRBJ2-3; 10 bases are a match to TRBD2. Trimming at V came to 4 bases and at J to 2 bases, leaving 6 bases not matched to a gene. CDR1 and CDR2 (germline): MNHEY, SMNVEV (reference sequence). The CDR3 has 16 amino acids. CDR3 sequence (DNA): TGTGCCAGCAGTTCTGAGCGGGGGGGCCTCACAGATACGCAGTATTTT. Translation: CASSSERGGLTDTQYF.

The rearrangement joins TRBV5-1 to TRBJ2-3; perhaps TRBD2 as D (5 bases). The CDR3 is made up of 15 amino acids. Trimming shortened V by 3 bases and J by 0 bases, and 11 bases separated the two germline ends. Germline V CDR1 and CDR2: SGHRS, YFSETQ. CDR3 amino acids: CASSSTGSSTDTQYF. The DNA for the CDR3 is TGCGCCAGCAGCTCTACGGGGTCTAGCACAGATACGCAGTATTTT.

The rearrangement links TRBV29-1 to TRBJ1-5; D might be TRBD1 (5 bases). Per the germline V gene, CDR1 is SQVTM and CDR2 is ANQGSEA. The V gene lost 5 bases and the J gene lost 9 bases, with 17 bases spanning the gap. The CDR3 sequence is 13 residues long. The CDR3 is CSVWDGRGGPQHF. The CDR3 DNA follows: TGCAGCGTTTGGGACGGAAGGGGAGGGCCCCAGCATTTT.